The 30 T cell receptor beta chains listed next were all sequenced from one sample in a study of cytomegalovirus exposure and HLA in healthy donors. Researchers ran the PCR with 60 Vbeta and 13 Jbeta primers. Measured with immunoSEQ multiplex PCR; TCRdb has only the in-frame clones, and not every one. This table has approximately 150,000 clones, about 88% appearing once. Sequenced sample: PBMCs. The source is a man aged 25-40 years in good health and CMV-seropositive.

V gene TRBV19 combines with J gene TRBJ2-7; possible D gene TRBD2, 6 bases. V lost 4 bases and J 2 bases, leaving 21 bases between the germline ends. The CDR3 totals 17 residues. From germline, CDR1 is LNHDA and CDR2 SQIVND (reference sequence). The CDR3 is CASSSIPQDSGPYEQYF. CDR3 nucleotides: TGTGCCAGTAGTAGTATCCCCCAGGATAGCGGACCCTACGAGCAGTACTTC.

The DNA of the CDR3 is TGTGCCAGCAGCTTGACCGGGACAGGGACTCATGGCTACACCTTC. Amino acid sequence: CASSLTGTGTHGYTF. This chain joins TRBV5-4 and TRBJ1-2, with TRBD1 matching over 9 bases. The CDR3 is made up of 15 amino acids. J lost 6 bases, V lost 1 base, and 7 bases had no gene match. The germline V gene has CDR1 SGHNT and CDR2 YYREEE (reference sequence).

This chain joins TRBV5-6 and TRBJ2-3; weak D call: TRBD2 (7 bases). The germline gives CDR1 SGHDT, CDR2 YYEEEE. This CDR3 is 16 amino acids long. With 5 bases removed from V and 1 base from J, the gap between germline ends came to 17 bases. CDR3 coding DNA: TGTGCCAGCAGTTACGGTTCGGGGGGCGGCACAGATACGCAGTATTTT. Translating gives CASSYGSGGGTDTQYF.

The chain recombines TRBV29-1 with TRBJ2-5; possible D gene TRBD1, 6 bases. Germline values: CDR1 SQVTM, CDR2 ANQGSEA. The V end lost 5 bases, the J end lost 4 bases, and 11 bases lay between the germline ends. The CDR3 has 12 residues. In DNA, the CDR3 is TGCAGCGTTCTTCAGGGGCCAGAGACCCAGTACTTC. Its translation is CSVLQGPETQYF.

V and J are TRBV5-1 and TRBJ2-5, with 8 bases identical to TRBD1. CDR3 length: 16 residues. V was pared by 0 bases and J by 5 bases, with 9 bases of the junction left unmatched. Germline V gene lookup returns CDR1 SGHRS and CDR2 YFSETQ. The chain's CDR3 is CASSLVLGQGMETQYF. CDR3 nucleotides: TGCGCCAGCAGCTTGGTTCTTGGACAGGGAATGGAGACCCAGTACTTC. The full variable domain, rest sourced from reference TRBV5-1 and TRBJ2-5, is KAGVTQTPRYLIKTRGQQVTLSCSPISGHRSVSWYQQTPGQGLQFLFEYFSETQRNKGNFPGRFSGRQFSNSRSEMNVSTLELGDSALYLCASSLVLGQGMETQYFGPGTRLLVL.

Comment on this clone: Sequence at one end of the junction differs from germline and may be a read error. V usage is TRBV7-3 and J usage is TRBJ2-1; weak D call: TRBD2 (6 bases). Germline CDR1 is SGHTA and CDR2 is FQGTGA. The CDR3 length is 13 residues. CDR3 sequence (DNA): TGTGCCAGCACCTTAAAGGCGGGGCTTGAGCAGTTCTTC. Amino acids: CASTLKAGLEQFF.

Concerning this clone: One junction end does not reproduce the germline sequence, and a read error may be involved. V gene TRBV7-7 combines with J gene TRBJ2-1; 10 bases agree with TRBD2. CDR1 and CDR2 from the germline V gene are SSHAT and FNYEAQ (reference sequence). This CDR3 has 15 residues. Here the CDR3 reads CASSLELAGYNEQFF. For the CDR3, the DNA is TGTGCTAGCAGCTTAGAACTAGCGGGGTACAATGAGCAGTTCTTC.

The genes are TRBV28 and TRBJ2-1; no firm D call. Trimming took off 4 bases at V and 0 bases at J, with 10 bases between the two ends. Germline V lookup: CDR1 MDHEN, CDR2 SYDVKM. The CDR3 spans 15 residues. CDR3 loop: CASSSFSYSYNEQFF. DNA of the CDR3: TGTGCCAGCAGTTCTTTTTCCTACTCCTACAATGAGCAGTTCTTC.

This clone was recorded only once. The chain joins TRBV27 to TRBJ1-2, with D unclear. Trimming left V 6 bases short and J 0 bases short, with 14 bases between. The CDR3 length is 15 residues. Looked up from germline, CDR1 is MNHEY and CDR2 is SMNVEV (reference sequence). This CDR3 is CASSALPGANYGYTF. CDR3 nucleotides: TGTGCCAGCAGCGCCCTGCCGGGAGCTAACTATGGCTACACCTTC.

The genes are TRBV4-3 and TRBJ2-1; D is perhaps TRBD2 (6 bases). CDR1 and CDR2 (germline): LGHNA, YSLEER. V shed 4 bases and J shed 0 bases, with 10 bases lying between them. This CDR3 has 15 residues. The CDR3 region is CASSLDGSSYNEQFF. For the CDR3, the DNA is TGCGCCAGCAGCCTCGACGGGAGCTCCTACAATGAGCAGTTCTTC.

V usage is TRBV25-1 and J usage is TRBJ2-1; TRBD1 aligns across 9 bases. Germline V gene lookup returns CDR1 MGHDK and CDR2 SYGVNS. The ends lost 6 bases at V and 3 bases at J; junction bases unmatched: 6. There are 15 residues in the CDR3. The CDR3 here is CASSPSDRGYNEQFF. For the CDR3, the DNA is TGTGCCAGCAGCCCTTCGGACAGGGGCTACAATGAGCAGTTCTTC.

This clone was detected a few times. The chain combines TRBV11-3 with TRBJ2-5; the match to TRBD1 covers 7 bases. The V segment lost 3 bases and the J segment 5 bases; nucleotides outside the gene matches: 21. The germline gives CDR1 SGHNT, CDR2 YENEEA. The CDR3 consists of 19 residues. CDR3: CASSLLGTDSDWEWETQYF. CDR3 bases: TGTGCCAGCAGCTTGCTCGGGACAGATTCGGACTGGGAATGGGAGACCCAGTACTTC.

This clone came up once. The V call is TRBV29-1, the J call TRBJ2-5, with TRBD1 as a possible D gene (6 bases). The V gene's germline CDR1 is SQVTM and CDR2 ANQGSEA. Trimming left V 5 bases short and J 2 bases short, with 9 bases between. The CDR3 has 12 residues. CDR3 nucleotides: TGCAGCGTTAGAAGGGGGCAAGAGACCCAGTACTTC. Translating it yields CSVRRGQETQYF.

This chain links TRBV4-3 with TRBJ2-3; 8 bases are shared with TRBD2. This CDR3 spans 15 amino acids. CDR1 is LGHNA, CDR2 YSLEER, per germline. The V and J ends lost 1 base and 2 bases, in that order; junction bases with no gene match: 2. The CDR3 sequence: CASSQAGRATDTQYF. The DNA for the CDR3 is TGCGCCAGCAGCCAAGCCGGGAGGGCCACAGATACGCAGTATTTT.

The chain is built from TRBV2 and TRBJ2-3; D gene unclear. There are 18 residues in the CDR3. Per the germline V gene, CDR1 is SNHLY and CDR2 is FYNNEI. The ends were cut back, 5 bases at V and 2 bases at J, with 23 bases in the middle. The CDR3 region has the DNA TGTGCCAGCAGTTCACCGACACAGTTCCTCTTTATCACAGATACGCAGTATTTT. Protein product: CASSSPTQFLFITDTQYF.

The rearrangement uses TRBV6-5 and TRBJ2-2; 7 bases are shared with TRBD1. The CDR3 is 16 residues long. Germline V gene sequence: CDR1 MNHEY, CDR2 SVGAGI. The trim removed 0 bases at V and 4 bases at J, leaving 5 bases unmatched. In DNA, the CDR3 is TGTGCCAGCAGTTACTCGAAGTACAGGGGCACCGGGGAGCTGTTTTTT. It specifies CASSYSKYRGTGELFF.

V and J are TRBV2 and TRBJ2-1, with D unclear. Trimming stripped 3 bases from V and 3 bases from J, with 12 bases between. This CDR3 region has 15 residues. CDR1 is SNHLY and CDR2 is FYNNEI in the germline V gene. The CDR3 DNA reads as TGTGCCAGCAGTGATTTAGACACCCTCTACAATGAGCAGTTCTTC. This translates into CASSDLDTLYNEQFF.

The V call is TRBV5-8, the J call TRBJ2-7; TRBD1 matches at 10 bases. V shed 1 base, J shed 6 bases, and the junction held 10 bases outside the gene matches. The CDR3 spans 16 residues. The germline CDR1 and CDR2 sequences are SGHTS and YDEGEE. The CDR3 DNA reads TGTGCCAGCAGCTTGTTTCCCGCGACAGGGGGCGGCGAGCAGTACGTC. Residues: CASSLFPATGGGEQYV.

The chain is built from TRBV2 and TRBJ2-2; 9 positions agree with TRBD2. Germline lookup yields CDR1 SNHLY and CDR2 FYNNEI. Trimming at V came to 8 bases and at J to 6 bases, leaving 10 bases not matched to a gene. The CDR3 contains 15 residues. The CDR3 sequence is CASGGLASTSGELFF. DNA of the CDR3: TGTGCCAGCGGAGGACTAGCGTCAACTTCCGGGGAGCTGTTTTTT.

This chain joins TRBV27 and TRBJ2-1; TRBD2 might be the D (5 bases). CDR1 and CDR2 (germline): MNHEY, SMNVEV (reference sequence). The CDR3 length is 13 residues. With 3 bases removed from V and 8 bases from J, the gap between germline ends came to 11 bases. DNA for the CDR3: TGTGCCAGCAGTTTCACCGGGGTCGATGAGCAGTTCTTC. It translates to CASSFTGVDEQFF.

The chain couples TRBV5-4 to TRBJ2-5, with a possible D match to TRBD1 (5 bases). The CDR3 extends over 17 amino acids. V lost 4 bases and J 2 bases, leaving 21 bases between the germline ends. From germline, CDR1 is SGHNT and CDR2 YYREEE (reference sequence). The CDR3 nucleotides read TGTGCCAGCAGCAGTTCCATTGGTGGCAGGGTTCAAGAGACCCAGTACTTC. This sequence encodes CASSSSIGGRVQETQYF.

To note about this clone: Relative to the germline gene, one junction end is altered; a read error may explain this. Other nucleotide sequences in the sample specify the same CDR3. This chain joins TRBV29-1 and TRBJ1-2; tentatively, D is TRBD1 (5 bases). The CDR3 has 13 residues. Germline-derived CDR1 and CDR2 are SQVTM and ANQGSEA. CDR3 residues: CSVEDLGQNGYTF. In nucleotides, the CDR3 is TGCAGCGTTGAAGATCTGGGGCAAAATGGTTACACCTTC.

There are a few counts of this clone. The chain is built from TRBV6-1 and TRBJ2-1, with 8 bases fitting TRBD1. Germline trimming cut 3 bases from V and 7 bases from J; bases unmatched to any gene: 8. The CDR3 consists of 15 residues. CDR1 and CDR2 (germline): MNHNS, SASEGT. The CDR3, as DNA: TGTGCCAGCAGTGACCAGGACAGGGCAACGAATGAGCAGTTCTTC. Translated: CASSDQDRATNEQFF.

The chain is built from TRBV28 and TRBJ1-5; unclear D gene. The CDR3 consists of 11 residues. Germline V gives CDR1 MDHEN, CDR2 SYDVKM. The V and J ends lost 5 bases and 9 bases respectively, with 8 bases between them. The CDR3 region has the DNA TGTGCCAGCAGTGGCCTTATGCCCCAGCATTTT. It is translated as CASSGLMPQHF.

The rearrangement uses TRBV10-1 and TRBJ2-3; unclear D gene. The length of the CDR3 is 13 residues. Per germline, CDR1 WNHNN and CDR2 SYGVQD (reference sequence). Trimming stripped 3 bases from V and 2 bases from J, with 6 bases between. The CDR3: CASSDPSTDTQYF. CDR3 DNA: TGCGCCAGCAGTGACCCCTCCACAGATACGCAGTATTTT.

As concerns this clone: One end of the junction is discordant with germline, which a read error may explain. The J gene is TRBJ1-2, the V gene TRBV15; 7 nucleotides line up with TRBD1. Looked up from germline, CDR1 is LNHNV and CDR2 is YYDKDF (reference sequence). This CDR3 has 15 amino acids. CDR3 protein: CATSSERGQVPPYIF. CDR3 in DNA: TGTGCCACCAGCAGCGAACGTGGACAGGTCCCCCCATACATCTTC.

The chain carries TRBV29-1 and TRBJ2-5; D remains unclear. The CDR3 length is 14 residues. The ends were cut back, 1 base at V and 5 bases at J, with 14 bases in the middle. Germline V lookup: CDR1 SQVTM, CDR2 ANQGSEA. The CDR3 sequence is CSVEGGRLWETQYF. The CDR3 DNA reads as TGCAGCGTTGAAGGTGGCAGGCTGTGGGAGACCCAGTACTTC.

The chain carries TRBV30 and TRBJ1-1; TRBD1 might be the D (6 bases). Between the trimmed V and J ends, which lost 3 bases and 4 bases, there was a span of 12 bases. From germline, CDR1 is GTSNPN and CDR2 SVGIG (reference sequence). The CDR3 runs 13 residues. Here the CDR3 reads CAWSGQLSTEAFF. The CDR3 region has the DNA TGTGCCTGGAGCGGACAGTTAAGCACTGAAGCTTTCTTT.

The CDR3 is CSVGGAQETQYF. In nucleotides, the CDR3 is TGCAGCGTTGGCGGGGCTCAAGAGACCCAGTACTTC. The V and J genes are TRBV29-1 and TRBJ2-5, with D tentatively TRBD2 (6 bases). The germline V gene has CDR1 SQVTM and CDR2 ANQGSEA. The CDR3 loop spans 12 amino acids. V shed 4 bases and J shed 2 bases, with 8 bases lying between them.

The chain joins TRBV27 to TRBJ2-3; D may be TRBD2 (5 bases). The V gene's germline CDR1 is MNHEY and CDR2 SMNVEV (reference sequence). The CDR3 has 14 residues. Trimming took 6 bases from V and 8 from J, leaving 18 bases between them. CDR3 bases: TGTGCCAGCAGCCGATTGCCCGGGGTTCGTACGCAGTATTTT. The encoded protein is CASSRLPGVRTQYF.